A single sample gave rise to the 21 T cell receptor beta chains below, sequenced in a study of PD-1 blockade in classical Hodgkin lymphoma. Clones were sequenced by immunoSEQ multiplex PCR, and TCRdb holds only the in-frame ones, with some missing. The sample yields 9,900 or so clones, roughly three quarters seen once. All trial patients relapsed after autologous stem cell transplantation. The starting material was peripheral blood mononuclear cells (PBMCs), obtained before the second cycle of nivolumab. The receptors originated from a human donor with classical Hodgkin lymphoma.

This sequence joins TRBV11-2 and TRBJ2-1; D unresolved. The CDR3 has 16 amino acids. In germline, CDR1 is SGHAT, CDR2 FQNNGV. Trimming left V 1 base short and J 0 bases short, with 10 bases between. DNA of the CDR3: TGTGCCAGCAGCTTAGCGGCCTCGAGCTCCTACAATGAGCAGTTCTTC. It translates to CASSLAASSSYNEQFF. Combining the CDR3 with reference TRBV11-2 and TRBJ2-1 gives the whole variable domain EAGVAQSPRYKIIEKRQSVAFWCNPISGHATLYWYQQILGQGPKLLIQFQNNGVVDDSQLPKDRFSAERLKGVDSTLKIQPAKLEDSAVYLCASSLAASSSYNEQFFGPGTRLTVL.

The genes are TRBV10-3 and TRBJ2-1, with TRBD2 matching 11 bases. The ends lost 4 bases at V and 4 bases at J; junction bases unmatched: 15. Germline CDR1 is ENHRY and CDR2 is SYGVKD. CDR3 length: 19 amino acids. The chain's CDR3 is CAISGGVGAGTSGYNEQFF. CDR3 bases: TGTGCCATCAGTGGGGGAGTGGGAGCCGGGACTAGCGGATACAATGAGCAGTTCTTC.

The chain uses TRBV7-2 and TRBJ2-7; the match to TRBD1 covers 11 bases. The CDR3 extends over 15 amino acids. The germline gives CDR1 SGHTA, CDR2 FQGNSA. Unmatched junction bases numbered 4, after V lost 3 bases and J lost 3 bases. DNA of the CDR3: TGTGCCAGCAGCTTGGACAGGGGGCTTTACTACGAGCAGTACTTC. Translating gives CASSLDRGLYYEQYF.

This chain joins TRBV7-3 and TRBJ2-2; 8 bases are shared with TRBD2. This CDR3 has 17 amino acids. The V and J ends lost 4 bases and 2 bases, in that order; junction bases with no gene match: 9. The germline gives CDR1 SGHTA, CDR2 FQGTGA. This CDR3 reads CASSSTPTSANTGELFF. Here the CDR3 DNA reads TGTGCCAGCAGCTCGACCCCGACTAGCGCAAACACCGGGGAGCTGTTTTTT.

The rearrangement links TRBV19 to TRBJ1-3, with TRBD1 matching 8 bases. The junction had 2 bases not matched to a gene; V was cut back by 5 bases and J by 2 bases. CDR1 LNHDA and CDR2 SQIVND come from the germline V gene (reference sequence). CDR3 length equals 14 residues. Here the CDR3 reads CASSQGATGNTIYF. The CDR3 bases are TGTGCCAGTAGTCAGGGGGCTACTGGAAACACCATATATTTT.

V and J are TRBV21-1 and TRBJ2-1; the table gives TRBD2 as D, unverified against the DNA. TRBV21-1 is marked as a pseudogene. This CDR3 region has 15 residues. CDR3 amino acids: CARRLVAGATNEQFF. In DNA form, the CDR3 reads TGTGCCAGACGTTTGGTAGCGGGAGCGACCAATGAGCAGTTCTTC.

The genes are TRBV4-1 and TRBJ2-7; tentative D call: TRBD2 (6 bases). There are 14 residues in the CDR3. Germline CDR1 reads MGHRA; CDR2 reads YSYEKL. The germline V and J ends were trimmed by 1 base and 3 bases, with 10 bases remaining between them. In DNA, the CDR3 is TGCGCCAGCAGCCAAGGGGACTGGCACTACGAGCAGTACTTC. Translating gives CASSQGDWHYEQYF.

The V gene is TRBV18, the J gene TRBJ1-5, with D tentatively TRBD1 (6 bases). CDR1 is KGHSH and CDR2 is LQKENI in the germline V gene. V was shortened by 5 bases and J by 3 bases, with 20 bases between the two germline ends. There are 17 residues in the CDR3. CDR3 amino acids: CASSKDRLDELNQPQHF. DNA for the CDR3: TGTGCCAGCTCAAAAGACAGGCTGGATGAGCTCAATCAGCCCCAGCATTTT.

The rearrangement uses TRBV19 and TRBJ1-4; D is perhaps TRBD1 (5 bases). The CDR3 is 14 amino acids. Germline CDR1 is LNHDA and CDR2 is SQIVND (reference sequence). With 3 bases removed from V and 2 bases from J, the gap between germline ends came to 7 bases. The CDR3, as DNA: TGTGCCAGTAGTATTTGGGGGACTAATGAAAAACTGTTTTTT. Amino acids: CASSIWGTNEKLFF.

The chain recombines TRBV9 with TRBJ1-3; tentatively, D is TRBD1 (6 bases). This CDR3 spans 14 amino acids. Germline V CDR1 and CDR2: SGDLS, YYNGEE. The V and J ends lost 3 bases and 4 bases respectively, with 11 bases between them. The DNA for the CDR3 is TGTGCCAGCAGCGCACAGGGATCCGGAAACACCATATATTTT. This sequence encodes CASSAQGSGNTIYF.

The chain carries TRBV6-9 and TRBJ2-1; 9 bases map to TRBD2. The ends lost 3 bases at V and 8 bases at J; junction bases unmatched: 8. This CDR3 region has 15 residues. Germline CDR1 reads MNHGY; CDR2 reads SVAAGI. The chain's CDR3 is CASSYGAGGSYEQFF. The CDR3 nucleotides read TGTGCCAGCAGTTACGGGGCGGGAGGGAGCTATGAGCAGTTCTTC.

The chain employs TRBV28 and TRBJ1-5; D unclear. This CDR3 region has 12 residues. Germline V lookup: CDR1 MDHEN, CDR2 SYDVKM. The V gene lost 3 bases and the J gene lost 6 bases, with 6 bases spanning the gap. DNA for the CDR3: TGTGCCAGCAGTTTGGCGGGTCAGCCCCAGCATTTT. It encodes CASSLAGQPQHF.

This clone was counted a few times. This chain links TRBV19 with TRBJ2-2, with D tentatively TRBD2 (7 bases). The CDR3 has 17 residues. Trimming stripped 2 bases from V and 2 bases from J, with 15 bases between. Germline CDR1 and CDR2: LNHDA and SQIVND (reference sequence). As DNA, the CDR3 is TGTGCCAGTAGTATACCCGGGGGGCCCCGTAACACCGGGGAGCTGTTTTTT. Its translation: CASSIPGGPRNTGELFF.

The chain combines TRBV4-1 with TRBJ1-3; 10 bases fit TRBD1. The CDR3 sequence is 17 residues long. Germline CDR1 is MGHRA and CDR2 is YSYEKL. Trimming cost V 0 bases and J 3 bases; bases outside gene matches: 5. This CDR3 reads CASSQEGGQGSGNTIYF. The CDR3 region has the DNA TGCGCCAGCAGCCAAGAAGGGGGACAGGGGAGTGGAAACACCATATATTTT.

The genes are TRBV10-3 and TRBJ1-1, with TRBD1 matching over 9 bases. The germline V gene encodes CDR1 ENHRY and CDR2 SYGVKD. The CDR3 is 16 amino acids. Unmatched junction bases numbered 6, after V lost 4 bases and J lost 0 bases. CDR3 DNA sequence: TGTGCCATCAGTGGGAGGGGGACAGGGTTGAACACTGAAGCTTTCTTT. Protein sequence: CAISGRGTGLNTEAFF.

A few counts support this clone. This rearrangement joins TRBV28 to TRBJ1-2; D is undetermined. Germline-derived CDR1 and CDR2 are MDHEN and SYDVKM. V was pared by 4 bases and J by 8 bases, with 5 bases between. The CDR3 length is 10 residues. The CDR3 DNA is TGTGCCAGCAGTTCTAAGGGCTACACCTTC. This gives the protein CASSSKGYTF.

The chain uses TRBV5-1 and TRBJ1-5; 7 nucleotides match TRBD1. The V segment lost 4 bases and the J segment 3 bases; nucleotides outside the gene matches: 7. CDR3 length: 15 residues. Germline CDR1 reads SGHRS; CDR2 reads YFSETQ. The CDR3 sequence is CASSEETGANQPQHF. The DNA of the CDR3 is TGCGCCAGCAGCGAAGAAACAGGGGCCAATCAGCCCCAGCATTTT. Complete variable domain (other parts from reference TRBV5-1 and TRBJ1-5): KAGVTQTPRYLIKTRGQQVTLSCSPISGHRSVSWYQQTPGQGLQFLFEYFSETQRNKGNFPGRFSGRQFSNSRSEMNVSTLELGDSALYLCASSEETGANQPQHFGDGTRLSIL.

This clone was picked up a small number of times. The genes are TRBV4-2 and TRBJ2-7; D unresolved. This CDR3 is 15 amino acids long. Trimming stripped 1 base from V and 2 bases from J, with 12 bases between. Germline CDR1 LGHNA, CDR2 YNFKEQ. The CDR3 loop is CASSQGVAEPYEQYF. DNA of the CDR3: TGTGCCAGCAGCCAAGGAGTTGCGGAGCCCTACGAGCAGTACTTC.

The V call is TRBV7-8, the J call TRBJ1-2, with 7 nucleotides matching TRBD1. V shed 7 bases and J 2 bases; nucleotides not matched to a gene: 10. The germline V gene encodes CDR1 SGHVS and CDR2 FQNEAQ. This CDR3 has 15 residues. The CDR3 DNA sequence: TGTGCCAGCACCACCAGGACAGGACCAAACTATGGCTACACCTTC. Translation: CASTTRTGPNYGYTF. Variable domain in full (rest from reference TRBV7-8 and TRBJ1-2): GAGVSQSPRYKVAKRGQDVALRCDPISGHVSLFWYQQALGQGPEFLTYFQNEAQLDKSGLPSDRFFAERPEGSVSTLKIQRTQQEDSAVYLCASTTRTGPNYGYTFGSGTRLTVV.

This chain's CDR3 is CASSRGTSGYNEQFF. The CDR3 DNA reads TGTGCCAGCAGTCGCGGGACTAGCGGATACAATGAGCAGTTCTTC. The chain is built from TRBV27 and TRBJ2-1, with TRBD2 matching over 11 bases. CDR3 length: 15 residues. CDR1 is MNHEY, CDR2 SMNVEV, per germline (reference sequence). V trimming: 5 bases; J trimming: 4 bases; junction bases outside the gene matches: 4.

The chain combines TRBV28 with TRBJ2-7; the D gene is possibly TRBD1 (5 bases). CDR1 and CDR2 from the germline V gene are MDHEN and SYDVKM. Between the trimmed V and J ends, which lost 7 bases and 4 bases, there was a span of 14 bases. The CDR3 sequence is 13 residues long. The CDR3 nucleotides are TGTGCCAGCATTCCGCAGGGCGTGTACGAGCAGTACTTC. Residues: CASIPQGVYEQYF.